This entry describes one TCR beta chain. Its specificity is not known. The data stem from a study of cytomegalovirus exposure and HLA in healthy donors. Study observations and caveats: V- and J-gene trimming in TCR beta was tied to a missense DCLRE1C variant by an analysis performed later. A likely sequencing artifact accounted for one observed cluster of highly shared sequence variants.

Primers included in the PCR were 60 Vbeta and 13 Jbeta primers. Here immunoSEQ multiplex PCR was the method, and the copy in TCRdb shows in-frame clones only, minus some. The sample carries roughly 140,000 clones, around 80% recorded once. The CDR3 sequence is 14 residues long. CDR1 is LNHDA, CDR2 SQIVND, per germline (reference sequence). V lost 7 bases, J lost 3 bases, and 10 bases lay in between. Sequenced sample: PBMCs. The gene calls are TRBV19 and TRBJ2-6; perhaps TRBD1 as D (5 bases). This receptor was obtained from a female donor in good health and CMV-seronegative. This CDR3 reads CASTVGVGANVLTF. DNA of the CDR3: TGTGCCAGTACCGTAGGGGTTGGGGCCAACGTCCTGACTTTC.